These 3 T cell receptor beta chains originate from one sample sequenced in a study of OX40 agonist ivuxolimab in advanced cancers. The library relied on the immunoSEQ multiplex PCR assay. Held by TCRdb, this immuneACCESS table contains in-frame sequences only and omits some clones. Under half of the omission traces to an unresolved V gene where checked; the cause of the rest is unknown. The sample records some 50,000 clones, approximately 86% of which are singletons. In total, the top ten clones hold over 9% of the sample. Here the sequenced sample was CD4+ or CD8+ T cells sorted from blood, taken in a trial of the OX40 agonist ivuxolimab. The receptors were sampled from an adult with an advanced solid tumor such as melanoma, head and neck, liver or kidney cancer.

This chain links TRBV5-4 with TRBJ1-1; D might be TRBD1 (6 bases). Germline assignment: CDR1 SGHNT and CDR2 YYREEE (reference sequence). The CDR3 is 14 residues long. V dropped 4 bases and J dropped 14 bases, with 24 bases sitting between them. The DNA for the CDR3 is TGTGCCAGCAGCGATGGGGGGCAGGGGCCCGCCAAGTTCTTT. Protein sequence: CASSDGGQGPAKFF.

The CDR3 sequence is CASTPIWTGNQPQHF. CDR3 coding DNA: TGTGCCAGCACCCCTATCTGGACGGGCAATCAGCCCCAGCATTTT. The gene calls are TRBV6-5 and TRBJ1-5; D is ambiguous. V was trimmed by 7 bases and J by 2 bases, leaving 15 bases between them. The CDR3 is made up of 15 amino acids. Germline CDR1 is MNHEY and CDR2 is SVGAGI.

The chain is built from TRBV6-5 and TRBJ2-7; TRBD2 aligns across 9 bases. J gave up 5 bases and V 4 bases, and 3 bases lay outside the gene matches. The CDR3 is 13 residues long. Germline V gene sequence: CDR1 MNHEY, CDR2 SVGAGI. CDR3 protein: CASSSGLAHEQYF. CDR3 nucleotide sequence: TGTGCCAGCAGTTCGGGACTAGCCCACGAGCAGTACTTC.